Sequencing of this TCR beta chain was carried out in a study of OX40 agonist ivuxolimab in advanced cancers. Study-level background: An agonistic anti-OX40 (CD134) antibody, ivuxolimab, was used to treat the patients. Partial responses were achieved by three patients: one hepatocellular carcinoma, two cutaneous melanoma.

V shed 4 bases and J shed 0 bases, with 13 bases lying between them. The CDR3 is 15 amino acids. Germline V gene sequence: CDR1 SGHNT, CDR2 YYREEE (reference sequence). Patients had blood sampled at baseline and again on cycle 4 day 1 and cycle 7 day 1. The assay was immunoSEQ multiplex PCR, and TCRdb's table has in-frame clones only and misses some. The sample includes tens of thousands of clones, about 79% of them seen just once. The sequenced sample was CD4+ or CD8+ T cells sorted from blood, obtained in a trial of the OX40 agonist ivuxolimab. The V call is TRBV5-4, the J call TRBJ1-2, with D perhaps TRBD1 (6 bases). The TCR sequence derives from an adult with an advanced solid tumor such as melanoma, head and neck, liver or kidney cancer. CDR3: CASSPGQGTNYGYTF. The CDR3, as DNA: TGTGCCAGCAGCCCCGGGCAGGGGACTAACTATGGCTACACCTTC. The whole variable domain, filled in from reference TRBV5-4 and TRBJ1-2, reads ETGVTQSPTHLIKTRGQQVTLRCSSQSGHNTVSWYQQALGQGPQFIFQYYREEENGRGNFPPRFSGLQFPNYSSELNVNALELDDSALYLCASSPGQGTNYGYTFGSGTRLTVV.